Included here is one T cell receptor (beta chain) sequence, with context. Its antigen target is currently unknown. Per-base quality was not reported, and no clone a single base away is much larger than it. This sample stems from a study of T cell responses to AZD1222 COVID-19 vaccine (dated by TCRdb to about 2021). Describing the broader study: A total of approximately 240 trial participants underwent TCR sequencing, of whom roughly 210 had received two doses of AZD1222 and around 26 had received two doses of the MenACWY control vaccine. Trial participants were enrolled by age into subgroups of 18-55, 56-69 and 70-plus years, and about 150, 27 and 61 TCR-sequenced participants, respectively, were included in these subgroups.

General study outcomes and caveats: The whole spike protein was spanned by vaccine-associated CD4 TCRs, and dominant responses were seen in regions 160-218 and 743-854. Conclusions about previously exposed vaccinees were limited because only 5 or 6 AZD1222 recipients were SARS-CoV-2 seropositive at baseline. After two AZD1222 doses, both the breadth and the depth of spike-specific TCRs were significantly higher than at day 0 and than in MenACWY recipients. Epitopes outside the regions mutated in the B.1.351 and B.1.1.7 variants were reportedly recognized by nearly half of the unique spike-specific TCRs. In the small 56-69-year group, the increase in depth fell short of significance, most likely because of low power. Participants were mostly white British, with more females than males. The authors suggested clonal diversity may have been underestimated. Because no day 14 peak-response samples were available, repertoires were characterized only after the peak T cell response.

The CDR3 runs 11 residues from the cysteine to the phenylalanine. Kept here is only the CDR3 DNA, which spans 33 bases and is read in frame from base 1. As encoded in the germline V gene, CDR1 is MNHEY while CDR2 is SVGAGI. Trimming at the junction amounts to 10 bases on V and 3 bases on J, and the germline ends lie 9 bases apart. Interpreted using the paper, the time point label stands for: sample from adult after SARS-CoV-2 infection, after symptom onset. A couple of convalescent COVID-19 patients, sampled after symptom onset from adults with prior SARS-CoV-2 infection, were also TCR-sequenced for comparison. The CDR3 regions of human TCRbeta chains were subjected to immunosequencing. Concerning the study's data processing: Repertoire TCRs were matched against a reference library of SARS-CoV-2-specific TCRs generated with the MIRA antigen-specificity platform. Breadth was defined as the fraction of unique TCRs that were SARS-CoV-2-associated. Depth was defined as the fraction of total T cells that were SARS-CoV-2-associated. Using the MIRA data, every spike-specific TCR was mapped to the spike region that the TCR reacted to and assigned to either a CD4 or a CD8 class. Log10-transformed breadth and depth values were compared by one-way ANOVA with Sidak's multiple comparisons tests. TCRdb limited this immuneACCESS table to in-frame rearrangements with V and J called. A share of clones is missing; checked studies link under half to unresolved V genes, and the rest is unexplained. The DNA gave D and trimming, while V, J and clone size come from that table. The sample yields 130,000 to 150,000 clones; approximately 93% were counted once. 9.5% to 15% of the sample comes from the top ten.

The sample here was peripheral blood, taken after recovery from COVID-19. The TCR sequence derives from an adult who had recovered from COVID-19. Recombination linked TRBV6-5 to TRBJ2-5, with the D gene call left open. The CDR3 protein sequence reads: CATKREETQYF. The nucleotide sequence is TGTGCCACTAAAAGGGAAGAGACCCAGTACTTC.